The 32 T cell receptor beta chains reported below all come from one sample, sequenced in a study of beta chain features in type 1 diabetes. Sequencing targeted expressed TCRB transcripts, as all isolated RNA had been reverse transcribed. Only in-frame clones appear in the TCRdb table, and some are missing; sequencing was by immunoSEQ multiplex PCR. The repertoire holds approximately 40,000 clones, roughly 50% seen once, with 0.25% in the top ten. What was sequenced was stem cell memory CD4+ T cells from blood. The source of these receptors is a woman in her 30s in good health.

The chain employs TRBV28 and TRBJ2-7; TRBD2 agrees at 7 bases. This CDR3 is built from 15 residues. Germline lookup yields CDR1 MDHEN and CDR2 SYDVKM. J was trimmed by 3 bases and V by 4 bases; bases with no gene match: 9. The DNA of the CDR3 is TGTGCCAGCAGTTCCCTAGCGGAGCCTAACTACGAGCAGTACTTC. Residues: CASSSLAEPNYEQYF.

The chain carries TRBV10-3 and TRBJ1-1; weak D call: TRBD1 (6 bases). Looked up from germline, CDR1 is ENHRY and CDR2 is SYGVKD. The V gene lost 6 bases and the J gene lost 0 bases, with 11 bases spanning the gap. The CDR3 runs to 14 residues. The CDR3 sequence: CAIREQGVNTEAFF. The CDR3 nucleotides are TGTGCCATCAGAGAACAGGGAGTGAACACTGAAGCTTTCTTT.

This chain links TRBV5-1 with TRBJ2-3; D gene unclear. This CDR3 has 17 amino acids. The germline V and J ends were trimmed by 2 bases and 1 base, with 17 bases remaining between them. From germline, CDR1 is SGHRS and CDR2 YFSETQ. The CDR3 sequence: CASSFKAETYRTDTQYF. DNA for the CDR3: TGCGCCAGCAGCTTTAAGGCGGAAACCTACCGCACAGATACGCAGTATTTT.

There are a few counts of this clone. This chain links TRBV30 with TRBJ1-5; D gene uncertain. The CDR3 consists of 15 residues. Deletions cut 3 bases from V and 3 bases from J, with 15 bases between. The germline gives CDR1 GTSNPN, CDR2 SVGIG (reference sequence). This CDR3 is CAWRTAGWNNQPQHF. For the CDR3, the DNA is TGTGCCTGGAGGACGGCAGGATGGAACAATCAGCCCCAGCATTTT.

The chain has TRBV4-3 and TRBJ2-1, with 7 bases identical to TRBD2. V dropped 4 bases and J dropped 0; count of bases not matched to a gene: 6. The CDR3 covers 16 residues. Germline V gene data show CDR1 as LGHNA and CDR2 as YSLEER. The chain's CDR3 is CASSRGLENSYNEQFF. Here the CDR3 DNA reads TGCGCCAGCAGCCGCGGACTAGAGAACTCCTACAATGAGCAGTTCTTC.

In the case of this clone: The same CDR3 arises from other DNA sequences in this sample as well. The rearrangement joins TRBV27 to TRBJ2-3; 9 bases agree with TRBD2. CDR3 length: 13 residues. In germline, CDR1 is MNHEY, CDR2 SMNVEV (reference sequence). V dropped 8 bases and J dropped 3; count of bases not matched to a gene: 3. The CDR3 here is CASRLAGTDTQYF. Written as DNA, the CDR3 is TGTGCCAGCCGTCTAGCGGGAACAGATACGCAGTATTTT.

Here the CDR3 reads CASSIRQGEQYF. CDR3 sequence (DNA): TGTGCCAGTAGTATAAGACAGGGCGAGCAGTACTTC. The V and J genes are TRBV19 and TRBJ2-7; TRBD1 aligns across 7 bases. This CDR3 has 12 amino acids. Germline V gene sequence: CDR1 LNHDA, CDR2 SQIVND (reference sequence). Trimming took 2 bases from V and 6 from J; bases not matched to a gene: 1.

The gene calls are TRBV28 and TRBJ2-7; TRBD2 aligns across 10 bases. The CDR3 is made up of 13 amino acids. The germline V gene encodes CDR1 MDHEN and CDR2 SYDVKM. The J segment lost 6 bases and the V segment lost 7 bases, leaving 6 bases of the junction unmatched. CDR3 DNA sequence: TGTGCCAGCAAGCTAGCGGGAGCTTCCGAGCAGTACTTC. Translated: CASKLAGASEQYF.

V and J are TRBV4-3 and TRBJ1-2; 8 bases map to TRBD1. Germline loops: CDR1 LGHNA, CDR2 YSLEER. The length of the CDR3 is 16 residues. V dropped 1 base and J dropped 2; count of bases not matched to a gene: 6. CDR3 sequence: CASSQAQGAPNYGYTF. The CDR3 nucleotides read TGCGCCAGCAGCCAAGCCCAGGGGGCGCCGAACTATGGCTACACCTTC.

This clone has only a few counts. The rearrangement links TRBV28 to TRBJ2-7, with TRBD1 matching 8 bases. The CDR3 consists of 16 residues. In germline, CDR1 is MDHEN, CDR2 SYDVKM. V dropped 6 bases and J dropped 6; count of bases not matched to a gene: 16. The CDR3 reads CASRHLSRDRPFEQYF. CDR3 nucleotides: TGTGCCAGCAGACACCTATCACGGGACAGGCCTTTCGAGCAGTACTTC.

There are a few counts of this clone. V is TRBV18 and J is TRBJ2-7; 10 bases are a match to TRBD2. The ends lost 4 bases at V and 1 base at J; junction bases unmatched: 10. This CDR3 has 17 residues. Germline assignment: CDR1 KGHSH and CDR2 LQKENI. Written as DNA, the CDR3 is TGTGCCAGCTCACGGGTAACTAGCGGGATTGGATCCTACGAGCAGTACTTC. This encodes CASSRVTSGIGSYEQYF.

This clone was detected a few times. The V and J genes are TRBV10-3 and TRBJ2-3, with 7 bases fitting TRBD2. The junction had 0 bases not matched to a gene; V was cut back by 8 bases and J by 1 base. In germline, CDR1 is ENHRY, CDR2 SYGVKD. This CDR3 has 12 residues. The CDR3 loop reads CAIGGGTDTQYF. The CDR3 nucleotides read TGTGCCATCGGGGGGGGCACAGATACGCAGTATTTT.

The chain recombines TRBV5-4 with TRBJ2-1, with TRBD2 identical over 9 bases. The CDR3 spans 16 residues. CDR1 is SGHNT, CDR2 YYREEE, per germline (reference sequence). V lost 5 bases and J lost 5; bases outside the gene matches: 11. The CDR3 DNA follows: TGTGCCAGCAGTTACGGTTTAGCGGGAGCCGACAATGAGCAGTTCTTC. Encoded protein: CASSYGLAGADNEQFF.

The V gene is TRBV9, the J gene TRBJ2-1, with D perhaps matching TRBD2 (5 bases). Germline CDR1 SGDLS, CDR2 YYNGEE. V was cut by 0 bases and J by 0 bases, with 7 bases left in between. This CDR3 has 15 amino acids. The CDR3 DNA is TGTGCCAGCAGCGTAGACGGGAACTCCTACAATGAGCAGTTCTTC. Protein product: CASSVDGNSYNEQFF.

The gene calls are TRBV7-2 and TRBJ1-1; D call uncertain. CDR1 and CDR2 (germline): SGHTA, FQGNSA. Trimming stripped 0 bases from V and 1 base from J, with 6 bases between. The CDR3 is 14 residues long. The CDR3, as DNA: TGTGCCAGCAGCTTAGCTCTTCGGAACACTGAAGCTTTCTTT. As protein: CASSLALRNTEAFF.

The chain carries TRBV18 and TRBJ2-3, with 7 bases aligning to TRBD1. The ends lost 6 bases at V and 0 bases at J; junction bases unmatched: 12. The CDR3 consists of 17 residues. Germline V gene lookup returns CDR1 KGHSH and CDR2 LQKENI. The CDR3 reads CASSRQTGQSSTDTQYF. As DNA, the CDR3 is TGTGCCAGCTCCCGACAGACGGGACAGAGTAGCACAGATACGCAGTATTTT.

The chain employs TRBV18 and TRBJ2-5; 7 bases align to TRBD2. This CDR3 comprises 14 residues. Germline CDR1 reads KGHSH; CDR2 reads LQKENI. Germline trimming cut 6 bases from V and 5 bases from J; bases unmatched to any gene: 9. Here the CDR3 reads CASSPMSGTETQYF. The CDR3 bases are TGTGCCAGCTCCCCCATGAGCGGGACGGAGACCCAGTACTTC.

CDR3 sequence: CASSPRGRDVSETQYF. CDR3 nucleotides: TGTGCCAGCAGCCCCAGGGGGCGTGATGTATCGGAGACCCAGTACTTC. This chain links TRBV7-9 with TRBJ2-5; 8 bases align to TRBD1. The CDR3 contains 16 residues. V was clipped by 5 bases and J by 5 bases; unmatched bases: 13. Germline V gives CDR1 SEHNR, CDR2 FQNEAQ (reference sequence).

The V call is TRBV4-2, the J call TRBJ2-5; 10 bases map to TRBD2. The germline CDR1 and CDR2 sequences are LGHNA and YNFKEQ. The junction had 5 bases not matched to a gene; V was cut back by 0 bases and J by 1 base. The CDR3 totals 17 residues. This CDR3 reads CASSQDTSGAFQETQYF. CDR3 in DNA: TGTGCCAGCAGCCAAGACACTAGCGGGGCATTCCAAGAGACCCAGTACTTC.

Here the CDR3 reads CASSEEPANEKLFF. In DNA, the CDR3 is TGTGCCAGCAGTGAAGAGCCGGCTAATGAAAAACTGTTTTTT. The chain combines TRBV25-1 with TRBJ1-4, with no clear D. CDR1 and CDR2 from the germline V gene are MGHDK and SYGVNS. The V end was cut by 2 bases, the J end by 3 bases, with 7 bases between. This CDR3 is 14 amino acids long.

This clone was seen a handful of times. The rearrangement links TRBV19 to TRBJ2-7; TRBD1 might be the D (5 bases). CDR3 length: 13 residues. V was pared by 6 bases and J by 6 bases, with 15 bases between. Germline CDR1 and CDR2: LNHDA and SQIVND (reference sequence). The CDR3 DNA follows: TGTGCCAGTAGCTCCAGCGTTAGGGGCGAGCAGTACTTC. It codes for CASSSSVRGEQYF.

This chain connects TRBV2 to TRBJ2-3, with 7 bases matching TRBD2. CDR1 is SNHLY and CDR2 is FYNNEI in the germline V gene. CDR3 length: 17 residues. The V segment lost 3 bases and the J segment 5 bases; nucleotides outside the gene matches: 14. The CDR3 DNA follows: TGTGCCAGCAGTGATTTTGGCGGGAGAAGAGTGGAAGATACGCAGTATTTT. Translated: CASSDFGGRRVEDTQYF.

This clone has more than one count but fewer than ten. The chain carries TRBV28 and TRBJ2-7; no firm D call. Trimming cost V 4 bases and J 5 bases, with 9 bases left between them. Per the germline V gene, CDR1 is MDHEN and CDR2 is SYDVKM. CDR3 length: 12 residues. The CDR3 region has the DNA TGTGCCAGCAGTTCCGGTCAACACGAGCAGTACTTC. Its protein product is CASSSGQHEQYF.

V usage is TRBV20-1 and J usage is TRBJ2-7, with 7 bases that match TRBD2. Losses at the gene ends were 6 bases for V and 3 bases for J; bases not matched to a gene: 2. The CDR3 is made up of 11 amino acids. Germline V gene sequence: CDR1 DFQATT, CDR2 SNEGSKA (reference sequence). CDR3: CSAGGSYEQYF. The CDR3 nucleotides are TGCAGTGCGGGCGGGAGCTACGAGCAGTACTTC.

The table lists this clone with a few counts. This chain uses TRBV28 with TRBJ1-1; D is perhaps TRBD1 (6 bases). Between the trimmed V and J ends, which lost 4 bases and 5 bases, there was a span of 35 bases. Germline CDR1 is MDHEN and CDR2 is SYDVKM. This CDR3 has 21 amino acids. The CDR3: CASSSPVQNRVGARGRTEAFF. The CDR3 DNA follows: TGTGCCAGCAGTTCCCCCGTTCAAAACAGGGTCGGCGCCCGGGGCAGGACTGAAGCTTTCTTT.

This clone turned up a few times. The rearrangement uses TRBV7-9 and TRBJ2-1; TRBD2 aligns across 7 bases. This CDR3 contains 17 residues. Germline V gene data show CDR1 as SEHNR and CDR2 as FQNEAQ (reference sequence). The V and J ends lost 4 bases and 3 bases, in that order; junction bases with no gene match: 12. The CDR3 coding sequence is TGTGCCAGCAGCTCCGGACTAGACGATCTATTCTACAATGAGCAGTTCTTC. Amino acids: CASSSGLDDLFYNEQFF.

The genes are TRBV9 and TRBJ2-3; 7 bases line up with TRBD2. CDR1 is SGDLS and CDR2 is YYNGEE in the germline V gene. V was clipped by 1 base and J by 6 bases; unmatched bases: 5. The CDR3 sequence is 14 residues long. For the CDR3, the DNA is TGTGCCAGCAGCGTAACACTAGCGCCTGATACGCAGTATTTT. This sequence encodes CASSVTLAPDTQYF.

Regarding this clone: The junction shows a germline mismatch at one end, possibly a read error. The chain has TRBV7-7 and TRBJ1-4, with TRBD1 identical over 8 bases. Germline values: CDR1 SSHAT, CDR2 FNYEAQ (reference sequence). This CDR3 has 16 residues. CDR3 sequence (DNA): TGTGCTAGCAGCCCAGGACAGGGCGGGACTAATGAAAAACTGTTTTTT. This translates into CASSPGQGGTNEKLFF.

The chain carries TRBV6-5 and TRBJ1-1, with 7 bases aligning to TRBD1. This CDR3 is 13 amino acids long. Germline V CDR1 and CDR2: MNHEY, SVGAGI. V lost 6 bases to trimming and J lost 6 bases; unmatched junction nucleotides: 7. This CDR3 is CASRRQGRPEAFF. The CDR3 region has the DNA TGTGCCAGCAGGAGACAGGGACGCCCTGAAGCTTTCTTT.

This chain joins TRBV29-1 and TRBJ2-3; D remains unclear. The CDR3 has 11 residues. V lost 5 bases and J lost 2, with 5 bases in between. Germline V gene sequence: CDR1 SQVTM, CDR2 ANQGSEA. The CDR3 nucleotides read TGCAGCGTTACCTACACAGATACGCAGTATTTT. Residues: CSVTYTDTQYF.

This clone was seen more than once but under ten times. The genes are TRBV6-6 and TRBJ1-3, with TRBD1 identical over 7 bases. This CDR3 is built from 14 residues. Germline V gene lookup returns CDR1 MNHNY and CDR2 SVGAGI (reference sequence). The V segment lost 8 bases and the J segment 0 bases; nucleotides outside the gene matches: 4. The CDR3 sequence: CASVGTASGNTIYF. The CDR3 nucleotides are TGTGCCAGCGTTGGGACAGCCTCTGGAAACACCATATATTTT.

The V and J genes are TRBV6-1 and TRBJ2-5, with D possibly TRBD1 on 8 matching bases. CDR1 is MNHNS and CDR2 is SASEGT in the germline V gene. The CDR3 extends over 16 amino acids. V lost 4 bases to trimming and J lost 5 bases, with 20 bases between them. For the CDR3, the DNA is TGTGCCAGCAGTGGACAGGGGAGGGGGAGCGGGGAGACCCAGTACTTC. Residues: CASSGQGRGSGETQYF.